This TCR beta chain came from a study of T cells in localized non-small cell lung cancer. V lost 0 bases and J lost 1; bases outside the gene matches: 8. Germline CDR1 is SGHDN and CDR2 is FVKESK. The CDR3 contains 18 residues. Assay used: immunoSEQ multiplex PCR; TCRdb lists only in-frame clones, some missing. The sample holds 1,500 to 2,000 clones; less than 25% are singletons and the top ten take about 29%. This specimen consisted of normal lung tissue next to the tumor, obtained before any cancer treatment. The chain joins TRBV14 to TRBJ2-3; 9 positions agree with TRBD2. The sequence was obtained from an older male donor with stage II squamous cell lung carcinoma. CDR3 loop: CASSQDRAAGGRTDTQYF. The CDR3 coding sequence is TGTGCCAGCAGCCAAGATCGGGCAGCGGGGGGCCGCACAGATACGCAGTATTTT.